This T cell receptor beta chain was sequenced in a study of T cell responses to AZD1222 COVID-19 vaccine. The germline gives CDR1 SGHRS, CDR2 YFSETQ. The CDR3 is made up of 14 amino acids. The V gene lost 2 bases and the J gene lost 5 bases, with 13 bases spanning the gap. Assay used: immunoSEQ multiplex PCR; TCRdb lists only in-frame clones, some missing. This sample has 95,000 to 130,000 clones; roughly 92% occur once, and the top ten carry 1.5% to 2%. Second-dose groups at about 4 or about 12 weeks were pooled. This sequence originates from an adult who received the AZD1222 COVID-19 vaccine. Here the sequenced sample was peripheral blood, taken 28 days after the second AZD1222 dose. The chain links TRBV5-1 to TRBJ1-2, with D uncertain. The CDR3 here is CASSFWQDDYGYTF. Written as DNA, the CDR3 is TGCGCCAGCAGCTTTTGGCAGGATGATTATGGCTACACCTTC.